These T cell receptor beta chains were read from a single sample in a study of T-cell memory formation after mild COVID-19. TCRdb reanalysed the 5' RACE reads using MiXCR and keeps one entry per CDR3 protein. The table shows under 300,000 distinct CDR3 sequences, with under 8.5% occurring only once. The sample taken for sequencing was PBMCs or a T cell subset sorted from them (not recorded which). All receptors derive from a man between 18 and 35 years old who had mild COVID-19 (a few samples of this study predate the infection). Cell type and time point are not known. Each CDR3 is given with its conserved first and last residue. A D gene is named only where the DNA matches it firmly. Size tells how often a clone was seen (once, few, many) or the class of an expanded clone, and some rows leave it out.

v_gene: TRBV5-1; len: 17; abundance: -; j_gene: TRBJ2-3; d_gene: TRBD1; CDR3nt: TGCGCCAGCAGCGTGCCTGGACAGGGTGTTCGAACAGATACGCAGTATTTT; CDR3aa: CASSVPGQGVRTDTQYF
v_gene: TRBV19; len: 15; abundance: -; j_gene: TRBJ1-2; d_gene: -; CDR3nt: TGTGCCAGTAGTTCTACCGTCCGGGCCAGTTATGGCTACACCTTC; CDR3aa: CASSSTVRASYGYTF
v_gene: TRBV21-1; len: 16; abundance: -; j_gene: TRBJ2-7; d_gene: -; CDR3nt: TGTGCCAGCAGCAAACCGAGGCGGACAGGGGGACACGAGCAGTACTTC; CDR3aa: CASSKPRRTGGHEQYF
v_gene: TRBV7-2; len: 15; abundance: -; j_gene: TRBJ2-1; d_gene: TRBD2; CDR3nt: TGTGCCAGCAGCCCTAGCGGGGGGGCTGTCAATGAGCAGTTCTTC; CDR3aa: CASSPSGGAVNEQFF
v_gene: TRBV29-1; len: 13; abundance: few; j_gene: TRBJ1-2; d_gene: TRBD1; CDR3nt: TGCAGCGTTGGGACAGGGGTATACTATGGCTACACCTTC; CDR3aa: CSVGTGVYYGYTF
v_gene: TRBV12-3/TRBV12-4; len: 15; abundance: many; j_gene: TRBJ2-3; d_gene: -; CDR3nt: TGTGCCAGCACCCATTTCGGCGGGAGCACAGATACGCAGTATTTT; CDR3aa: CASTHFGGSTDTQYF
v_gene: TRBV4-1; len: 17; abundance: many; j_gene: TRBJ1-1; d_gene: -; CDR3nt: TGCGCCAGCAGCCAAGAGAGGGGAAGTGGCATGAACACTGAAGCTTTCTTT; CDR3aa: CASSQERGSGMNTEAFF
v_gene: TRBV28; len: 13; abundance: -; j_gene: TRBJ1-2; d_gene: -; CDR3nt: TGTGCCAGCAGTTTGGGCAGTAGATATGGCTACACCTTC; CDR3aa: CASSLGSRYGYTF
v_gene: TRBV3-1; len: 13; abundance: few; j_gene: TRBJ2-1; d_gene: -; CDR3nt: TGTGCCAGCAGCCCAGGGGGGCTATATGAGCAGTTCTTC; CDR3aa: CASSPGGLYEQFF
v_gene: TRBV9; len: 15; abundance: -; j_gene: TRBJ2-3; d_gene: TRBD1; CDR3nt: TGTGCCAGCCGGAGGACGGGGACAGCGTCAGATACGCAGTATTTT; CDR3aa: CASRRTGTASDTQYF
v_gene: TRBV6-2/TRBV6-3; len: 13; abundance: few; j_gene: TRBJ1-2; d_gene: -; CDR3nt: TGTGCCAGCAGTTACCAGGGTTCGTATGGCTACACCTTC; CDR3aa: CASSYQGSYGYTF
v_gene: TRBV6-2/TRBV6-3; len: 16; abundance: few; j_gene: TRBJ2-7; d_gene: -; CDR3nt: TGTGCCAGCAGTTACTCGTCCGGGACGGGATCCTACGAGCAGTACTTC; CDR3aa: CASSYSSGTGSYEQYF
v_gene: TRBV3-1; len: 17; abundance: -; j_gene: TRBJ1-6; d_gene: -; CDR3nt: TGTGCCAGCAGCCCCCTGGGGGGGGCGAAGATTTATTCACCCCTCCACTTT; CDR3aa: CASSPLGGAKIYSPLHF
v_gene: TRBV18; len: 13; abundance: few; j_gene: TRBJ1-3; d_gene: -; CDR3nt: TGTGCCAGCTCACCCGGGACAGGAAACACCATATATTTT; CDR3aa: CASSPGTGNTIYF
v_gene: TRBV7-2; len: 16; abundance: few; j_gene: TRBJ1-1; d_gene: TRBD1; CDR3nt: TGTGCCAGCAGCCTACAACCGACAGGGGCGAACACTGAAGCTTTCTTT; CDR3aa: CASSLQPTGANTEAFF
v_gene: TRBV6-5; len: 12; abundance: -; j_gene: TRBJ1-1; d_gene: TRBD1; CDR3nt: TGTGCCAGCAGGGACAGGGGCGGGGGAGCTTTCTTT; CDR3aa: CASRDRGGGAFF
v_gene: TRBV4-1; len: 19; abundance: -; j_gene: TRBJ2-1; d_gene: TRBD2; CDR3nt: TGCGCCAGCAGCCAAGATAAGGCTAGCGGGCGGGGGAGAGACAATGAGCAGTTCTTC; CDR3aa: CASSQDKASGRGRDNEQFF
v_gene: TRBV4-3; len: 15; abundance: few; j_gene: TRBJ2-5; d_gene: TRBD2; CDR3nt: TGCGCCAGCAGCCAAGATCGGGGGGTAGTAGAGACCCAGTACTTC; CDR3aa: CASSQDRGVVETQYF
v_gene: TRBV3-1; len: 13; abundance: few; j_gene: TRBJ1-5; d_gene: -; CDR3nt: TGTGCCGGCAGCCAAGATGTTGTTCAGCCCCAGCATTTT; CDR3aa: CAGSQDVVQPQHF
v_gene: TRBV5-1; len: 15; abundance: few; j_gene: TRBJ2-3; d_gene: -; CDR3nt: TGCGCCAGCAGCTTTGGGGTTTGGGGCACAGATACGCAGTATTTT; CDR3aa: CASSFGVWGTDTQYF
v_gene: TRBV7-8; len: 14; abundance: -; j_gene: TRBJ1-5; d_gene: TRBD1; CDR3nt: TGTGCCAGCAGCTTAGGACAGGGGGTATGGCCCCAGCATTTT; CDR3aa: CASSLGQGVWPQHF
v_gene: TRBV5-1; len: 16; abundance: many; j_gene: TRBJ2-5; d_gene: -; CDR3nt: TGCGCCAGCAGCTTAGTGGGGAACCTCATCGGAGAGACCCAGTACTTC; CDR3aa: CASSLVGNLIGETQYF
v_gene: TRBV20-1; len: 15; abundance: -; j_gene: TRBJ1-5; d_gene: TRBD1; CDR3nt: TGCAGTGCTAGAGAGACAGGGAGACATAATCAGCCCCAGCATTTT; CDR3aa: CSARETGRHNQPQHF
v_gene: TRBV6-2/TRBV6-3; len: 13; abundance: -; j_gene: TRBJ1-2; d_gene: -; CDR3nt: TGTGCCAGCAGTTACCAGGGGCGGCTTGGCTACACCTTC; CDR3aa: CASSYQGRLGYTF
v_gene: TRBV11-2; len: 13; abundance: few; j_gene: TRBJ2-3; d_gene: TRBD2; CDR3nt: TGTGCCAGCAGCGCCCCGGGGGGGCGGGAGCAGTATTTT; CDR3aa: CASSAPGGREQYF
v_gene: TRBV6-5; len: 18; abundance: few; j_gene: TRBJ1-1; d_gene: -; CDR3nt: TGTGCCAGCAGTTACCACCCCCCGGGCGAGGATTGGGGCACTGAAGCTTTCTTT; CDR3aa: CASSYHPPGEDWGTEAFF
v_gene: TRBV5-1; len: 15; abundance: few; j_gene: TRBJ2-3; d_gene: TRBD1; CDR3nt: TGCGCCAGCAGCTTGGTGGACAGGGTGCCAGATACGCAGTATTTT; CDR3aa: CASSLVDRVPDTQYF
v_gene: TRBV3-1; len: 13; abundance: few; j_gene: TRBJ1-1; d_gene: TRBD1; CDR3nt: TGTGCCACGTGCGACAGGGGTAACACTGAAGCTTTCTTT; CDR3aa: CATCDRGNTEAFF
v_gene: TRBV10-3; len: 12; abundance: -; j_gene: TRBJ2-7; d_gene: -; CDR3nt: TGTGCCATCAGCCCCGGGACGCTTGAGCAGTACTTC; CDR3aa: CAISPGTLEQYF
v_gene: TRBV20-1; len: 13; abundance: few; j_gene: TRBJ1-5; d_gene: -; CDR3nt: TGCAGTGCTAGTAGTTTAGGGTTGGAGCCCCAGCATTTT; CDR3aa: CSASSLGLEPQHF
v_gene: TRBV24-1; len: 13; abundance: -; j_gene: TRBJ2-5; d_gene: -; CDR3nt: TGTGCCACCAGTGATTGGGGGGGCGAGACCCAGTACTTC; CDR3aa: CATSDWGGETQYF
v_gene: TRBV24-1; len: 17; abundance: few; j_gene: TRBJ2-1; d_gene: TRBD1; CDR3nt: TGTGCCACCAGTGATTCCGCCGGGACAGGGCCCTACAATGAGCAGTTCTTC; CDR3aa: CATSDSAGTGPYNEQFF
v_gene: TRBV7-8; len: 13; abundance: few; j_gene: TRBJ2-2; d_gene: -; CDR3nt: TGTGCCAGCAGCTTACCGGCGACAAGGGAGCTGTTTTTT; CDR3aa: CASSLPATRELFF
v_gene: TRBV6-5; len: 15; abundance: few; j_gene: TRBJ2-7; d_gene: TRBD2; CDR3nt: TGTGCCAGCAGTTATGACCGGGGGGTCTCCTACGAGCAGTACTTC; CDR3aa: CASSYDRGVSYEQYF
v_gene: TRBV5-1; len: 17; abundance: few; j_gene: TRBJ2-3; d_gene: TRBD2; CDR3nt: TGCGCCAGCAGCTTGAAGGCTAGCGGGGGGGCCACAGATACGCAGTATTTT; CDR3aa: CASSLKASGGATDTQYF
v_gene: TRBV6-1; len: 11; abundance: -; j_gene: TRBJ1-2; d_gene: -; CDR3nt: TGTGCCAGCAAGATCAACTATGGCTACACCTTC; CDR3aa: CASKINYGYTF
v_gene: TRBV5-1; len: 13; abundance: -; j_gene: TRBJ2-5; d_gene: -; CDR3nt: TGCGCCAGCAGCTACCCCAGGGCAGAGACCCAGTACTTC; CDR3aa: CASSYPRAETQYF
v_gene: TRBV7-2; len: 15; abundance: -; j_gene: TRBJ1-1; d_gene: -; CDR3nt: TGTGCCAGCAGCCAGTCAGGGGTAATGAACACTGAAGCTTTCTTT; CDR3aa: CASSQSGVMNTEAFF
v_gene: TRBV9; len: 17; abundance: many; j_gene: TRBJ2-1; d_gene: -; CDR3nt: TGTGCCAGCAGCCCCCGGGGAGGCCCCAGCTCCTACAATGAGCAGTTCTTC; CDR3aa: CASSPRGGPSSYNEQFF
v_gene: TRBV19; len: 15; abundance: medium-sized; j_gene: TRBJ2-1; d_gene: TRBD2; CDR3nt: TGTGCCAGTAGTATACTGACTAGCGAAGTCAATGAGCAGTTCTTC; CDR3aa: CASSILTSEVNEQFF
v_gene: TRBV6-6; len: 14; abundance: few; j_gene: TRBJ1-6; d_gene: TRBD1; CDR3nt: TGTGCCAGCAGCGTACAGGGGGCAGAGTCACCCCTCCACTTT; CDR3aa: CASSVQGAESPLHF
v_gene: TRBV4-1; len: 15; abundance: -; j_gene: TRBJ2-7; d_gene: -; CDR3nt: TGCGCCAGCAGCCCGACCAGGACGGGGGCGTACGAGCAGTACTTC; CDR3aa: CASSPTRTGAYEQYF
v_gene: TRBV6-5; len: 13; abundance: -; j_gene: TRBJ1-5; d_gene: -; CDR3nt: TGTGCCAGCAGTTACGGGTATAATCAGCCCCAGCATTTT; CDR3aa: CASSYGYNQPQHF
v_gene: TRBV9; len: 17; abundance: few; j_gene: TRBJ2-3; d_gene: -; CDR3nt: TGTGCCAGCAGCGTAGCTCCTCCGGGACTCATGGCAGATACGCAGTATTTT; CDR3aa: CASSVAPPGLMADTQYF
v_gene: TRBV20-1; len: 16; abundance: few; j_gene: TRBJ2-1; d_gene: TRBD1; CDR3nt: TGCAGTGCTCAAAGGGACCCAGGGGGTCTGATTAATGAGCAGTTCTTC; CDR3aa: CSAQRDPGGLINEQFF
v_gene: TRBV7-2; len: 16; abundance: few; j_gene: TRBJ2-1; d_gene: TRBD1; CDR3nt: TGTGCCAGCAGCTTGGGGTCGACAGGGTCTTACAATGAGCAGTTCTTC; CDR3aa: CASSLGSTGSYNEQFF
v_gene: TRBV4-2; len: 14; abundance: few; j_gene: TRBJ1-5; d_gene: TRBD1; CDR3nt: TGTGCCAGCAGCCAAGGACAGGGGGGACAGCCCCAGCATTTT; CDR3aa: CASSQGQGGQPQHF
v_gene: TRBV7-6; len: 14; abundance: many; j_gene: TRBJ2-7; d_gene: -; CDR3nt: TGTGCCAGCAGCTCGGAGCCTACCACCTACGAGCAGTACTTC; CDR3aa: CASSSEPTTYEQYF
v_gene: TRBV14; len: 17; abundance: -; j_gene: TRBJ2-3; d_gene: TRBD2; CDR3nt: TGTGCCAGCAGTCCGACTAGCGGGGGGACCCGGACAGATACGCAGTATTTT; CDR3aa: CASSPTSGGTRTDTQYF
v_gene: TRBV9; len: 14; abundance: few; j_gene: TRBJ2-7; d_gene: TRBD2; CDR3nt: TGTGCCAGCAGCGTAGGTGGGGGGGCCTACGAGCAGTACTTC; CDR3aa: CASSVGGGAYEQYF
v_gene: TRBV6-5; len: 12; abundance: -; j_gene: TRBJ2-7; d_gene: -; CDR3nt: TGTGCCAGCCGGGGCAGCCCGACGGAGCAGTACTTC; CDR3aa: CASRGSPTEQYF
v_gene: TRBV19; len: 11; abundance: -; j_gene: TRBJ1-2; d_gene: -; CDR3nt: TGTGCCAGTAAATTGGGGTATGGCTACACCTTC; CDR3aa: CASKLGYGYTF
v_gene: TRBV29-1; len: 14; abundance: few; j_gene: TRBJ2-7; d_gene: TRBD2; CDR3nt: TGCAGCGTTGGGCTAGCGGGTGGTAACTACGAGCAGTACTTC; CDR3aa: CSVGLAGGNYEQYF
v_gene: TRBV20-1; len: 13; abundance: few; j_gene: TRBJ1-1; d_gene: -; CDR3nt: TGCAGTGCTATCCCCGACCTGAACACTGAAGCTTTCTTT; CDR3aa: CSAIPDLNTEAFF
v_gene: TRBV5-1; len: 12; abundance: many; j_gene: TRBJ2-7; d_gene: -; CDR3nt: TGCGCCAGCAGCTTGCTAGGGTCCGAGCAGTACTTC; CDR3aa: CASSLLGSEQYF
v_gene: TRBV19; len: 14; abundance: -; j_gene: TRBJ2-1; d_gene: TRBD1; CDR3nt: TGTGCCAGTAGTAACCGGGACAGGGAAGATGAGCAGTTCTTC; CDR3aa: CASSNRDREDEQFF
v_gene: TRBV12-3/TRBV12-4; len: 16; abundance: few; j_gene: TRBJ1-3; d_gene: -; CDR3nt: TGTGCCAGCAGTCTACGGACAGATGGGCCTGGAAACACCATATATTTT; CDR3aa: CASSLRTDGPGNTIYF
v_gene: TRBV7-9; len: 15; abundance: few; j_gene: TRBJ2-7; d_gene: -; CDR3nt: TGTGCCAGCAGCCCTTCCCGGGGGTTAAGGCACGAGCAGTACTTC; CDR3aa: CASSPSRGLRHEQYF
v_gene: TRBV27; len: 16; abundance: few; j_gene: TRBJ2-1; d_gene: TRBD2; CDR3nt: TGTGCCAGCAGTATTCCGACTAGCGGCCTTAGGAATGAGCAGTTCTTC; CDR3aa: CASSIPTSGLRNEQFF
v_gene: TRBV7-2; len: 13; abundance: -; j_gene: TRBJ2-1; d_gene: TRBD2; CDR3nt: TGTGCCAGCAGTCTAGGGGCGGGACTAGCGGGGTTCTTC; CDR3aa: CASSLGAGLAGFF